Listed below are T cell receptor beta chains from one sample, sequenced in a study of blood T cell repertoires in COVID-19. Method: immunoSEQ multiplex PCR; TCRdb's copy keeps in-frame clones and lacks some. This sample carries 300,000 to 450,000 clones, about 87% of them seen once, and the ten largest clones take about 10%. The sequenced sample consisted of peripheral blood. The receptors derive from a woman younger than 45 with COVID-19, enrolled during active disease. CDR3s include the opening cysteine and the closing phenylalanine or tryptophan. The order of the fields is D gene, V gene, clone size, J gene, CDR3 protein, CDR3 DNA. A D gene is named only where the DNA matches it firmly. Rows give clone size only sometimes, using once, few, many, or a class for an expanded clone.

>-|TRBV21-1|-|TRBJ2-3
CASSNCPRGTDTQYF
TGTGCCAGCAGCAATTGTCCGAGGGGCACAGATACGCAGTATTTT
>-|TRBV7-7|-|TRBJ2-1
CASSPTAGSYNEQFF
TGTGCTAGCAGCCCCACGGCGGGTAGTTACAATGAGCAGTTCTTC
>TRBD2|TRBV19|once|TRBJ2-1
CASSIEGTSANEQFF
TGTGCCAGTAGTATAGAGGGGACTAGCGCTAATGAGCAGTTCTTC
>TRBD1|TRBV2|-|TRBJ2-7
CASSGDRLGRYEQYF
TGTGCCAGCAGTGGGGACAGGCTGGGGAGGTACGAGCAGTACTTC
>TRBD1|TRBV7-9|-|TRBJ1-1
CASSLGGQGAEAFF
TGTGCCAGCAGCTTAGGGGGACAGGGGGCTGAAGCTTTCTTT
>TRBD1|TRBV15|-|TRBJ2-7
CATSSKRGLKEQYF
TGTGCCACCAGCTCAAAGAGGGGGCTGAAAGAGCAGTACTTC
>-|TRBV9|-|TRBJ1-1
CASSVTGNTEAFF
TGTGCCAGCAGCGTAACTGGGAACACTGAAGCTTTCTTT
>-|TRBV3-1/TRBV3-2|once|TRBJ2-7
CASSQPGQDYEQYF
TGTGCCAGCAGCCAACCGGGACAAGATTACGAGCAGTACTTC
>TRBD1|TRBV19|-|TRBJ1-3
CASTRTGDSSGNTIYF
TGTGCCAGTACTAGGACAGGAGACAGCTCTGGAAACACCATATATTTT
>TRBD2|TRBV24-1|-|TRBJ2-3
CATSDPTSGSFIADTQYF
TGTGCCACCAGTGACCCGACTAGCGGGAGTTTTATCGCAGATACGCAGTATTTT
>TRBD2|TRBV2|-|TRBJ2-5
CASRAGVGETQYF
TGTGCCAGCAGAGCGGGAGTAGGCGAGACCCAGTACTTC
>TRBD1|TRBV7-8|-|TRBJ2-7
CASSFPRDSSYEQYF
TGTGCCAGCAGCTTCCCCCGGGACAGTTCCTACGAGCAGTACTTC
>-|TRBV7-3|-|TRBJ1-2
CASSESTGSYGYTF
TGTGCCAGCAGCGAATCGACAGGAAGCTATGGCTACACCTTC
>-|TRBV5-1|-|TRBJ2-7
CASSSPKTGSYEQYF
TGCGCCAGCAGCTCGCCAAAAACAGGGTCCTACGAGCAGTACTTC
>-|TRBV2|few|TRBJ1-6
CASSERGGRSNSPLHF
TGTGCCAGCAGTGAAAGGGGGGGACGGTCGAATTCACCCCTCCACTTT
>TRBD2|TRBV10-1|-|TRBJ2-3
CASQAGGSDTQYF
TGCGCCAGCCAGGCGGGAGGGTCAGATACGCAGTATTTT
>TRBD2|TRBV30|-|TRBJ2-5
CASTSVGETQYF
TGTGCCTCAACTAGCGTCGGGGAGACCCAGTACTTC
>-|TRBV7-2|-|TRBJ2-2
CASSPRAGELFF
TGTGCCAGCAGTCCCAGGGCCGGGGAGCTGTTTTTT
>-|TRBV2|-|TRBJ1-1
CASSELADYTEAFF
TGTGCCAGCAGTGAACTAGCGGATTACACTGAAGCTTTCTTT
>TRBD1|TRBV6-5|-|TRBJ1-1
CASSNAGQSTEAFF
TGTGCCAGCAGCAACGCGGGACAGTCCACTGAAGCTTTCTTT
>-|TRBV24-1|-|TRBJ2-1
CATSDTDSTSYNEQFF
TGTGCCACCAGTGATACGGACAGTACCTCCTACAATGAGCAGTTCTTC
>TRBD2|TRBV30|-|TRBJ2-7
CACERENPYEQYF
TGTGCCTGTGAGCGGGAGAACCCCTACGAGCAGTACTTC
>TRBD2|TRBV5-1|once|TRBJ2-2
CATQGLAGNTGELFF
TGCGCCACCCAGGGATTAGCGGGGAACACCGGGGAGCTGTTTTTT
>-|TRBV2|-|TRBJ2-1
CASREWDRLGNEQFF
TGTGCCAGTCGGGAGTGGGACCGGCTCGGCAATGAGCAGTTCTTC
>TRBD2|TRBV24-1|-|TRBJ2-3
CATSDSDGTRTPYDTQYF
TGTGCCACCAGTGATTCAGACGGGACTAGAACGCCTTATGATACGCAGTATTTT
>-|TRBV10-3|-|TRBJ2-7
CAIRRDNSEQYF
TGTGCCATCAGAAGAGACAACTCCGAGCAGTACTTC
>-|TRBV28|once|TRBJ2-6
CASSLGTGTGANVLTF
TGTGCCAGCAGTCTTGGCACAGGGACCGGGGCCAACGTCCTGACTTTC
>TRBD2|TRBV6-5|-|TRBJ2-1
CASRGLAGYEQFF
TGTGCCAGCAGGGGACTAGCGGGATACGAGCAGTTCTTC
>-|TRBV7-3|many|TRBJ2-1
CASSPWSPYNEQFF
TGTGCCAGCAGCCCCTGGAGCCCCTACAATGAGCAGTTCTTC
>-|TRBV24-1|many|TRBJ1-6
CATQRATNSPLHF
TGTGCCACACAGAGGGCGACAAATTCACCCCTCCACTTT
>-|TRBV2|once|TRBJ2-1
CASSRIGSSYNEQFF
TGTGCCAGCAGTCGAATCGGTTCCTCCTACAATGAGCAGTTCTTC
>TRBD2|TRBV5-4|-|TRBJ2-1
CASSRSGNEQFF
TGTGCCAGCAGCCGTAGCGGGAATGAGCAGTTCTTC
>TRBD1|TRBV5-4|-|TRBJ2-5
CASSFGQGASETQYF
TGTGCCAGCAGCTTCGGACAGGGGGCGTCTGAGACCCAGTACTTC
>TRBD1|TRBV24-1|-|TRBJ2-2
CATSDPGQGDTGELFF
TGTGCCACCAGTGACCCGGGACAGGGGGACACCGGGGAGCTGTTTTTT
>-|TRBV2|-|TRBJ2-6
CASSVPPGSGANVLTF
TGTGCCAGCAGCGTACCCCCGGGGAGTGGGGCCAACGTCCTGACTTTC
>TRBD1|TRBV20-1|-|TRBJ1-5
CSAIEGTGEHQPQHF
TGCAGTGCTATTGAAGGGACAGGGGAACATCAGCCCCAGCATTTT
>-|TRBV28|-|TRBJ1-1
CASSPPGRGTEAFF
TGTGCCAGCAGCCCCCCCGGGAGGGGAACTGAAGCTTTCTTT
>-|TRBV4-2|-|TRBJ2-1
CASSQLDSSSYNEQFF
TGTGCCAGCAGCCAGCTCGACTCGAGCTCCTACAATGAGCAGTTCTTC
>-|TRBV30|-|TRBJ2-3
CACRGADTQYF
TGTGCCTGCCGTGGGGCGGATACGCAGTATTTT
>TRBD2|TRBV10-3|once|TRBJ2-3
CAISAISGPRSTDTQYF
TGTGCCATCAGTGCCATTAGCGGGCCTCGAAGCACAGATACGCAGTATTTT
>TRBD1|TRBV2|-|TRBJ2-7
CASSQGQGASYEQYF
TGTGCCAGCAGCCAGGGACAGGGGGCCTCCTACGAGCAGTACTTC
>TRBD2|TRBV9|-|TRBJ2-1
CASSVEGSGSYNEQFF
TGTGCCAGCAGCGTAGAAGGTAGCGGGAGTTACAATGAGCAGTTCTTC
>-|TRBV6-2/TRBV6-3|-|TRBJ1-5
CASSTLLGGLIGNQPQHF
TGTGCCAGCAGTACCCTCTTGGGGGGATTGATAGGCAATCAGCCCCAGCATTTT
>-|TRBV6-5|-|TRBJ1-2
CASSYSRQGGGYTF
TGTGCCAGCAGTTACTCCCGGCAGGGAGGGGGCTACACCTTC
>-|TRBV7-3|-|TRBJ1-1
CASSFSSAGEAFF
TGTGCCAGCAGCTTTTCCAGCGCCGGTGAAGCTTTCTTT
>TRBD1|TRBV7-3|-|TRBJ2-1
CASSLFGQGNDEQFF
TGTGCCAGCAGCTTATTTGGACAGGGAAACGATGAGCAGTTCTTC
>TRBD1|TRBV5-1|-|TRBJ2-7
CATRGTGRAEQYF
TGCGCCACCCGGGGGACAGGGCGGGCCGAGCAGTACTTC
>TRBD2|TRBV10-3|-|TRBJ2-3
CAISESGRENPDTQYF
TGTGCCATCAGTGAGTCGGGGCGGGAGAACCCAGATACGCAGTATTTT
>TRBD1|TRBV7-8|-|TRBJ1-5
CASSLVGGGNQPQHF
TGTGCCAGCAGCTTAGTAGGGGGCGGCAATCAGCCCCAGCATTTT
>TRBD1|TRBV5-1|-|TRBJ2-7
CASSREGQAYEQYF
TGCGCCAGCAGCCGAGAGGGACAGGCCTACGAGCAGTACTTC
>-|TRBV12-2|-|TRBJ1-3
CASRHHYRGENGNTIYF
TGTGCAAGTCGCCATCACTACAGGGGCGAAAATGGAAACACCATATATTTT
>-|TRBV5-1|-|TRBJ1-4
CASSLGTPTNEKLFF
TGCGCCAGCAGCTTGGGGACACCAACGAATGAAAAACTGTTTTTT
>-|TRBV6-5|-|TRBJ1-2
CASSITGNYGYTF
TGTGCCAGCAGTATAACAGGGAACTATGGCTACACCTTC